This entry lists 19 T cell receptor beta chains sequenced from one sample in a study of T cell responses to AZD1222 COVID-19 vaccine. Data came from immunoSEQ multiplex PCR; TCRdb stores just in-frame clones and leaves some out. The sample contains about 140,000 clones, under 90% of which appear only once. The source material was peripheral blood, sampled 28 days after the second AZD1222 dose. All receptors derive from an adult who received the AZD1222 COVID-19 vaccine.

This chain links TRBV25-1 with TRBJ1-2, with D uncertain. Trimming cost V 4 bases and J 4 bases, with 4 bases left between them. This CDR3 contains 11 residues. The germline V gene has CDR1 MGHDK and CDR2 SYGVNS. CDR3 in DNA: TGTGCCAGCAGTGTGGGCTATGGCTACACCTTC. The encoded protein is CASSVGYGYTF.

A few counts support this clone. J is TRBJ1-6 and V is TRBV7-2, with a tentative D call TRBD1 (5 bases). CDR1 SGHTA and CDR2 FQGNSA come from the germline V gene. The CDR3 has 14 amino acids. V lost 3 bases to trimming and J lost 8 bases, with 11 bases between them. The CDR3 sequence is CASSFLQGDSPLHF. The DNA of the CDR3 is TGTGCCAGCAGCTTTTTGCAGGGTGATTCACCCCTCCACTTT.

This clone was counted only a few times. V is TRBV30 and J is TRBJ1-5; 10 bases are shared with TRBD1. Germline V CDR1 and CDR2: GTSNPN, SVGIG (reference sequence). With V trimmed by 3 bases and J by 7 bases, 6 bases remained unmatched. The CDR3 sequence is 14 residues long. The CDR3 region is CAWRGQGFGQPQHF. CDR3 bases: TGTGCCTGGAGGGGACAGGGGTTTGGACAGCCCCAGCATTTT.

The chain combines TRBV7-3 with TRBJ2-7, with 11 positions matching TRBD2. V dropped 5 bases and J dropped 6; count of bases not matched to a gene: 3. Per germline, CDR1 SGHTA and CDR2 FQGTGA. The CDR3 loop spans 13 amino acids. CDR3 in DNA: TGTGCCAGCAGCGCACTAGCGGGAGTCGAGCAGTACTTC. Translated: CASSALAGVEQYF.

The V and J genes are TRBV6-1 and TRBJ1-2, with D hard to call. Per the germline V gene, CDR1 is MNHNS and CDR2 is SASEGT. V shed 0 bases and J shed 0 bases, with 5 bases lying between them. This CDR3 has 14 residues. CDR3 protein: CASSEAGTNYGYTF. The DNA of the CDR3 is TGTGCCAGCAGTGAAGCCGGAACTAACTATGGCTACACCTTC.

The chain employs TRBV2 and TRBJ1-4; 7 nucleotides match TRBD1. Germline V lookup: CDR1 SNHLY, CDR2 FYNNEI. Germline trimming cut 6 bases from V and 2 bases from J; bases unmatched to any gene: 6. CDR3 length equals 15 residues. CDR3 sequence: CASRKQGWTNEKLFF. The CDR3 DNA reads TGTGCCAGCAGAAAACAGGGGTGGACTAATGAAAAACTGTTTTTT.

The gene calls are TRBV28 and TRBJ2-5; the D gene could be TRBD1 or TRBD2 (5 bases each). Germline V gene sequence: CDR1 MDHEN, CDR2 SYDVKM. The CDR3 covers 14 residues. V lost 8 bases, J lost 2 bases, and 15 bases lay in between. This CDR3 is CASRDAWEQETQYF. CDR3 DNA sequence: TGTGCCAGCCGGGACGCATGGGAACAAGAGACCCAGTACTTC.

This chain uses TRBV5-1 with TRBJ1-1, with TRBD1 matching 8 bases. V was clipped by 1 base and J by 0 bases; unmatched bases: 5. The CDR3 is 16 residues long. Germline V gene sequence: CDR1 SGHRS, CDR2 YFSETQ. CDR3 amino acids: CASSLRSGGLNTEAFF. The CDR3 DNA reads TGCGCCAGCAGCTTGAGGTCAGGGGGCCTGAACACTGAAGCTTTCTTT.

The chain employs TRBV5-1 and TRBJ2-2, with D uncertain. CDR3 length equals 15 residues. CDR1 SGHRS and CDR2 YFSETQ come from the germline V gene. Trimming shortened V by 4 bases and J by 4 bases, and 14 bases separated the two germline ends. This CDR3 is CASSQVGWGTGELFF. In DNA, the CDR3 is TGCGCCAGCAGCCAAGTGGGCTGGGGCACCGGGGAGCTGTTTTTT. Full variable domain (remainder filled in from reference TRBV5-1 and TRBJ2-2): KAGVTQTPRYLIKTRGQQVTLSCSPISGHRSVSWYQQTPGQGLQFLFEYFSETQRNKGNFPGRFSGRQFSNSRSEMNVSTLELGDSALYLCASSQVGWGTGELFFGEGSRLTVL.

The rearrangement joins TRBV6-5 to TRBJ2-1; no firm D call. The CDR3 has 15 residues. The V end lost 7 bases, the J end lost 4 bases, and 17 bases lay between the germline ends. Germline V CDR1 and CDR2: MNHEY, SVGAGI. The DNA of the CDR3 is TGTGCCAGCACTTTCGCGACGGGTCTATACAATGAGCAGTTCTTC. This sequence encodes CASTFATGLYNEQFF.

This chain links TRBV14 with TRBJ2-1; 7 positions match TRBD2. CDR1 is SGHDN, CDR2 FVKESK, per germline. The CDR3 contains 14 residues. The ends lost 4 bases at V and 7 bases at J; junction bases unmatched: 7. CDR3 residues: CASSPSAGVNEQFF. DNA for the CDR3: TGTGCCAGCAGCCCGTCGGCGGGAGTAAATGAGCAGTTCTTC.

The V gene is TRBV9, the J gene TRBJ2-7; a weak D match, TRBD2 (5 bases). Germline V lookup: CDR1 SGDLS, CDR2 YYNGEE. V lost 0 bases and J lost 0, with 10 bases in between. CDR3 length: 15 amino acids. This CDR3 is CASSVGGSPSYEQYF. Written as DNA, the CDR3 is TGTGCCAGCAGCGTAGGAGGGAGTCCCTCCTACGAGCAGTACTTC.

V and J are TRBV19 and TRBJ1-1, with 8 bases lining up with TRBD1. The trim removed 5 bases at V and 0 bases at J, leaving 2 bases unmatched. Germline CDR1 and CDR2: LNHDA and SQIVND (reference sequence). CDR3 length equals 14 residues. This CDR3 reads CASSWTGLNTEAFF. In DNA, the CDR3 is TGTGCCAGTAGTTGGACAGGGCTGAACACTGAAGCTTTCTTT.

J is TRBJ1-1 and V is TRBV11-2; D is uncertain. V was cut by 0 bases and J by 1 base, with 3 bases left in between. CDR1 is SGHAT and CDR2 is FQNNGV in the germline V gene. The CDR3 has 13 amino acids. The CDR3 here is CASSLDTNTEAFF. The CDR3 DNA sequence: TGTGCCAGCAGCTTAGACACGAACACTGAAGCTTTCTTT.

J is TRBJ2-7 and V is TRBV6-5; D is possibly TRBD2 (7 bases). The length of the CDR3 is 13 residues. The germline V gene has CDR1 MNHEY and CDR2 SVGAGI. Trimming shortened V by 7 bases and J by 6 bases, and 16 bases separated the two germline ends. Here the CDR3 DNA reads TGTGCCAGCACTAGAGGGGGGGGACTCGAGCAGTACGTC. Encoded protein: CASTRGGGLEQYV.

The chain employs TRBV7-3 and TRBJ2-3; 10 bases map to TRBD2. This CDR3 has 17 residues. The junction had 6 bases not matched to a gene; V was cut back by 0 bases and J by 3 bases. Per germline, CDR1 SGHTA and CDR2 FQGTGA. The CDR3 region has the DNA TGTGCCAGCAGCTTAACAGGGGCACTAGCGGGGACAGATACGCAGTATTTT. Translation: CASSLTGALAGTDTQYF.

The chain employs TRBV6-5 and TRBJ2-3; possibly TRBD2 for D (5 bases). The CDR3 totals 15 residues. Trimming removed 6 bases from V and 0 bases from J, with 13 bases in between. Germline V CDR1 and CDR2: MNHEY, SVGAGI. The DNA of the CDR3 is TGTGCCAGCAGCTATAGCGCCTCTAGCACAGATACGCAGTATTTT. Residues: CASSYSASSTDTQYF.

The rearrangement links TRBV12-3 or TRBV12-4 to TRBJ2-7, with D possibly being TRBD1 (6 bases). V shed 3 bases and J shed 7 bases, with 10 bases lying between them. This CDR3 is 12 amino acids long. CDR3 amino acids: CASSFDRTEQYF. The DNA of the CDR3 is TGTGCCAGCAGTTTTGACAGGACGGAGCAGTACTTC.

V and J are TRBV7-3 and TRBJ2-1; TRBD2 aligns across 10 bases. The V segment lost 4 bases and the J segment 6 bases; nucleotides outside the gene matches: 6. Per the germline V gene, CDR1 is SGHTA and CDR2 is FQGTGA. The CDR3 sequence is 15 residues long. The CDR3: CASSSASGSFNEQFF. The DNA for the CDR3 is TGTGCCAGCAGCTCTGCTAGCGGGAGTTTCAATGAGCAGTTCTTC.